This TCR beta chain comes out of a study of vaccination and CD4 T cells after COVID-19. Regarding the study as a whole: Post-vaccination reactive clonotypes (median around 40) did not differ significantly from post-infection (roughly 21).

This CDR3 region has 12 residues. The trim removed 7 bases at V and 5 bases at J, leaving 7 bases unmatched. Per the germline V gene, CDR1 is SQVTM and CDR2 is ANQGSEA. Sequencing of DNA taken from cultured CD4+ T cells relied on the Oncomine TCR Beta short-read assay. TCRdb called the PCR reads again in MiXCR, with one record for every CDR3 protein. The data hold some 25,000 distinct CDR3 sequences, with around 30% observed a single time. This clonotype appeared a few times. As yet, its antigen is unknown. Documented time point: late sampling 161 to 241 days after vaccination in three convalescent patients. Documented treatment: roughly 10-day PBMC culture with coronavirus spike peptide pools or control peptides (ViraFEST assay).

The V call is TRBV29-1, the J call TRBJ2-5, with TRBD2 matching 7 bases. The specimen comprised CD4+ T cells from blood, cultured in vitro, sampled about 7 months after SARS-CoV-2 vaccination. This TCR was sampled from a human donor who had recovered from COVID-19. The CDR3 is CSAHRRGETQYF. CDR3 sequence (DNA): TGCAGCGCTCACAGGCGGGGGGAGACCCAGTACTTC.